This T cell receptor (beta chain) appears in the sequencing data of a study of identical twins. CDR1 is GTSNPN and CDR2 is SVGIG in the germline V gene (reference sequence). The CDR3 is made up of 14 amino acids. V lost 3 bases to trimming and J lost 5 bases, with 13 bases between them. TCRdb passed the 5' RACE reads through MiXCR, listing each CDR3 protein once. The repertoire holds hundreds of thousands of distinct CDR3 sequences, over 5% seen once, with 1.5% to 2% in the top ten. This clonotype turned up a few times. Its target is unknown. General study points: Sharing of beta out-of-frame sequences by twins showed a weaker excess.

The V and J genes are TRBV30 and TRBJ2-2; no firm D call. The specimen sequenced was naive T cells sorted from blood. The TCR originated in a man aged 18 to 30 in good health. The CDR3 region has the DNA TGTGCCTGGAGCCGTACTGACTGGACCGGGGAGCTGTTTTTT. Translating it yields CAWSRTDWTGELFF.